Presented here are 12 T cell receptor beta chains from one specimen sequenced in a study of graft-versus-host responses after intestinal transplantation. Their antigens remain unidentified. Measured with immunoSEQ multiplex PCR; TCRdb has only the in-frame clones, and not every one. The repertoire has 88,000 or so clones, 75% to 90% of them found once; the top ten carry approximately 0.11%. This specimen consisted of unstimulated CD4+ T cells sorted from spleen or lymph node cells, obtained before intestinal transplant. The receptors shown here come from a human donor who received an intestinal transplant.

CDR3 coding DNA: TGCGCCAGCAGCCAAGAGACGACAGTGGTCTCTGGAAACACCATATATTTT. Amino acids: CASSQETTVVSGNTIYF. V usage is TRBV4-1 and J usage is TRBJ1-3; weak D call: TRBD1 (5 bases). Germline V gene sequence: CDR1 MGHRA, CDR2 YSYEKL. The CDR3 is 17 amino acids. V was pared by 0 bases and J by 0 bases, with 12 bases between.

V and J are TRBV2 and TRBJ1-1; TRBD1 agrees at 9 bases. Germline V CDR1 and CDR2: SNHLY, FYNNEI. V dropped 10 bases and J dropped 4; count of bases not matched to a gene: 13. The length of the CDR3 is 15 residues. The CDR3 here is CATYRDREFGTEAFF. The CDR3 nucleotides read TGTGCCACCTACAGGGACAGGGAGTTCGGCACTGAAGCTTTCTTT.

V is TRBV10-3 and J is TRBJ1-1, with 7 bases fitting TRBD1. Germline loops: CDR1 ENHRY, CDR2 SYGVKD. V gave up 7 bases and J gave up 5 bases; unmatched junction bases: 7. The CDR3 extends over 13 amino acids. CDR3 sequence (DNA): TGTGCCATCACCCGGACAGGAGGAACTGAAGCTTTCTTT. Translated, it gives CAITRTGGTEAFF.

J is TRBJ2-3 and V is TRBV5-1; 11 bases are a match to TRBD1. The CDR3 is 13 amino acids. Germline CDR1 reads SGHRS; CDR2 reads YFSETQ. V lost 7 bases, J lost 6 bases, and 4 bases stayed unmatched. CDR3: CASGRDRGDTQYF. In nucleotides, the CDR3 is TGCGCCAGCGGCCGGGACAGGGGGGATACGCAGTATTTT.

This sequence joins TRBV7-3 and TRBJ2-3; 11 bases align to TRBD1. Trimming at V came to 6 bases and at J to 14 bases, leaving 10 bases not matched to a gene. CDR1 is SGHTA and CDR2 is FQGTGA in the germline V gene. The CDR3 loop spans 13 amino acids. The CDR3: CASSLRRDRGLYF. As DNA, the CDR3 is TGTGCCAGCAGTCTTCGCCGGGACAGGGGGTTGTATTTT.

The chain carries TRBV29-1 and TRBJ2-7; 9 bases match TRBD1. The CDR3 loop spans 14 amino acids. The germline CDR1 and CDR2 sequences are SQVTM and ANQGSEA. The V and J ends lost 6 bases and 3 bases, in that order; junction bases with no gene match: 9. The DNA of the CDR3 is TGCAGCGTCGCCCCCGGGACAGGGAACTACGAGCAGTACTTC. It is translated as CSVAPGTGNYEQYF.

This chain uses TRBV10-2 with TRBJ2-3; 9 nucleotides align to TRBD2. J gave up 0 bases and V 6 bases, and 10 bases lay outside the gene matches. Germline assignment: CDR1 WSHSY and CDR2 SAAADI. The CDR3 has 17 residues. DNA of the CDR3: TGCGCCAGCAGCCCCGGGACTAGCAGAATTAGCACAGATACGCAGTATTTT. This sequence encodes CASSPGTSRISTDTQYF.

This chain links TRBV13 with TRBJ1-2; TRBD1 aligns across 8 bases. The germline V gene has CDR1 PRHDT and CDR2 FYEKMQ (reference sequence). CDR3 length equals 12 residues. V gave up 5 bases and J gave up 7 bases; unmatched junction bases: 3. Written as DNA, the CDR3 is TGTGCCAGCAGCCGCGGACAGGGTGGCTACACCTTC. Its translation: CASSRGQGGYTF.

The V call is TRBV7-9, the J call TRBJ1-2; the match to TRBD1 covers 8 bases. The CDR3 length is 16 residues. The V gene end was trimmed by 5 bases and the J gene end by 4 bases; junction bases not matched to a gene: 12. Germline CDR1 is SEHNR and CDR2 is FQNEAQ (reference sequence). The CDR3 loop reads CASSPSSGGAGYGYTF. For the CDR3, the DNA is TGTGCCAGCAGCCCGTCATCAGGGGGCGCCGGCTATGGCTACACCTTC.

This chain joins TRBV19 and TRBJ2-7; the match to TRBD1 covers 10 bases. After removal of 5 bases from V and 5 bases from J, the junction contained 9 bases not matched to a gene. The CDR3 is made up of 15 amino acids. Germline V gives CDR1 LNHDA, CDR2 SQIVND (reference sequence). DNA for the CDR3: TGTGCCAGTAGTCACACGAAGACAGGGGGCGACGAGCAGTACTTC. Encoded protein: CASSHTKTGGDEQYF.

The CDR3 here is CASSFMYEQYF. As DNA, the CDR3 is TGTGCCAGCAGCTTTATGTACGAGCAGTACTTC. This chain uses TRBV5-8 with TRBJ2-7; no clear D gene. The CDR3 spans 11 residues. Germline CDR1 is SGHTS and CDR2 is YDEGEE. V was trimmed by 2 bases and J by 4 bases, leaving 4 bases between them.

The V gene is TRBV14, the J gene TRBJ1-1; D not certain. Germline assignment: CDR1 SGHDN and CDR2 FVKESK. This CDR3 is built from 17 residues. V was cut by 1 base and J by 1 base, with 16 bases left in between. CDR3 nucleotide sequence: TGTGCCAGCAGCCAAGTATTCAGGCCCCTTAAGAACACTGAAGCTTTCTTT. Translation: CASSQVFRPLKNTEAFF.